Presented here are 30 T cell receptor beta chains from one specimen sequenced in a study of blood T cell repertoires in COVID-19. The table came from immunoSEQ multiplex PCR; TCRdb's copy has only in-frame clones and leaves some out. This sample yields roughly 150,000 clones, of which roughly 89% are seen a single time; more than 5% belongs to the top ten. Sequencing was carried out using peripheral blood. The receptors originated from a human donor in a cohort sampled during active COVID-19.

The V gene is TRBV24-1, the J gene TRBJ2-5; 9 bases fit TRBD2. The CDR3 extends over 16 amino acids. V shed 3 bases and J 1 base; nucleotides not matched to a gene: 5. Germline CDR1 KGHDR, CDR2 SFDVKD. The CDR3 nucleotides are TGTGCCACCAGTGATATGATGACTAGCGGCCAAGAGACCCAGTACTTC. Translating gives CATSDMMTSGQETQYF.

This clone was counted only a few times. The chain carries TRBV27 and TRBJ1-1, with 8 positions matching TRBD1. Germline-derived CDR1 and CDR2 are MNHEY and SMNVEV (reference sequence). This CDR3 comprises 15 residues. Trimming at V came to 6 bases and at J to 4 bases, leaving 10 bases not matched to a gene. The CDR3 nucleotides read TGTGCCAGCAGCCAGGGGCAGGGGGCGATCACTGAAGCTTTCTTT. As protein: CASSQGQGAITEAFF.

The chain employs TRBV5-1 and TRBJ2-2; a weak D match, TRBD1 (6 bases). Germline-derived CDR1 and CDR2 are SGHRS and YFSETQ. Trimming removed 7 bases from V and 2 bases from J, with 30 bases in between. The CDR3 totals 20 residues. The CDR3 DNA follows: TGCGCCAGCTTCCCCGGCGACAGGAGCCACTATTCCCCTAACACCGGGGAGCTGTTTTTT. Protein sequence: CASFPGDRSHYSPNTGELFF.

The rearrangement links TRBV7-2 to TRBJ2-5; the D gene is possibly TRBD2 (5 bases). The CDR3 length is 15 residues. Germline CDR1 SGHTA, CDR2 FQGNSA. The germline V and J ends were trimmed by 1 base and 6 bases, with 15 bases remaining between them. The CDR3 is CASSLDDGSAQTQYF. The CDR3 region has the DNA TGTGCCAGCAGCTTAGACGATGGGAGCGCTCAGACCCAGTACTTC.

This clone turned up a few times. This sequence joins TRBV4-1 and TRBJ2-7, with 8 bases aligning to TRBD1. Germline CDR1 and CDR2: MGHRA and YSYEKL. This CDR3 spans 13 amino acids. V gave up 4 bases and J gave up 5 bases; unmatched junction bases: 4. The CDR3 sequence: CASSRTGGNEQYF. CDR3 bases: TGCGCCAGCAGCCGAACAGGGGGTAACGAGCAGTACTTC.

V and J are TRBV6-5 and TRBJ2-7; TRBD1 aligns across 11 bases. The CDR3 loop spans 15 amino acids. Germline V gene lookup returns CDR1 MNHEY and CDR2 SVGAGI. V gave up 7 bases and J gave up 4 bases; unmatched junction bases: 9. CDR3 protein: CASIQGGTGGYEQYF. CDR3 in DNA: TGTGCCAGCATTCAGGGGGGGACAGGGGGATACGAGCAGTACTTC.

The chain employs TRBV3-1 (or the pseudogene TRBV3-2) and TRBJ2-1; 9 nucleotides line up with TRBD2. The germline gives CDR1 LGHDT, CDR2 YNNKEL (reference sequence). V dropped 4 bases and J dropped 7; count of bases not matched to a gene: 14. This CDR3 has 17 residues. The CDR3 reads CASSPRFSGSGVNEQFF. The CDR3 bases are TGTGCCAGCAGCCCGAGATTTAGCGGGAGCGGGGTAAATGAGCAGTTCTTC.

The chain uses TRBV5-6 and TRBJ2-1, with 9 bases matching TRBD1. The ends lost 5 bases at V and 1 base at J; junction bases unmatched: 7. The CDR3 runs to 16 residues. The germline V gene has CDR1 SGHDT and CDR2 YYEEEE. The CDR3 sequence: CASRPRGTGSYNEQFF. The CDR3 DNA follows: TGTGCCAGCAGACCCCGAGGGACAGGGTCCTACAATGAGCAGTTCTTC.

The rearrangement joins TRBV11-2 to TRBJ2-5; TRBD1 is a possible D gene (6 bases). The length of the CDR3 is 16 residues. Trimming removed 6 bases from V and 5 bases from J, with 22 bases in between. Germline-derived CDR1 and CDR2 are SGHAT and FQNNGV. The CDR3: CASRRTGWYGDETQYF. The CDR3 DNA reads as TGTGCCAGCAGGCGTACAGGGTGGTATGGGGACGAGACCCAGTACTTC.

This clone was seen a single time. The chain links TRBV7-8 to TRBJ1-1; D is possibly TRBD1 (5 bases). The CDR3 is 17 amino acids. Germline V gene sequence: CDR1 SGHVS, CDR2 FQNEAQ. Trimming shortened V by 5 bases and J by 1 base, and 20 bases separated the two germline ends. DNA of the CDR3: TGTGCCAGCAGCCCATCGGGGGGGGGAATTCAGAACACTGAAGCTTTCTTT. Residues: CASSPSGGGIQNTEAFF. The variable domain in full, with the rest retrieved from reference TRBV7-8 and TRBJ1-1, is GAGVSQSPRYKVAKRGQDVALRCDPISGHVSLFWYQQALGQGPEFLTYFQNEAQLDKSGLPSDRFFAERPEGSVSTLKIQRTQQEDSAVYLCASSPSGGGIQNTEAFFGQGTRLTVV.

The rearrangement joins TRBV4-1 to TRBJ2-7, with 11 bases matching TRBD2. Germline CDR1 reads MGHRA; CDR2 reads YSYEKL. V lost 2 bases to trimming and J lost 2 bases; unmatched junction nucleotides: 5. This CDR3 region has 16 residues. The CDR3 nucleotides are TGCGCCAGCAGCCAACTACTGACTAGCGGGGCCTACGAGCAGTACTTC. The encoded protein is CASSQLLTSGAYEQYF.

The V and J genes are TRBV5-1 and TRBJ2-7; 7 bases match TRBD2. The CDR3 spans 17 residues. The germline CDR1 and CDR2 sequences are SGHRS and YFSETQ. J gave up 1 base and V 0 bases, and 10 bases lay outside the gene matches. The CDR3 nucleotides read TGCGCCAGCAGCTTGGCCGGGCTCCGGGACTATTCCTACGAGCAGTACTTC. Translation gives CASSLAGLRDYSYEQYF.

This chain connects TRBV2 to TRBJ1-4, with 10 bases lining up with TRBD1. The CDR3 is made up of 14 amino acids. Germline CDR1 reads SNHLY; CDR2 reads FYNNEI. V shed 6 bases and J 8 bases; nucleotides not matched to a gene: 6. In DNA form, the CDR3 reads TGTGCCAGCAGAAAGACAGGGGGCGCAGAAAAACTGTTTTTT. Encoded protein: CASRKTGGAEKLFF.

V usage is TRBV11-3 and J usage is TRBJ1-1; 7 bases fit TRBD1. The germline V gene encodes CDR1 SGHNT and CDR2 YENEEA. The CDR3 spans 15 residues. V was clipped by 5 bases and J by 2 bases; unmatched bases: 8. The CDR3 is CASSPGDRVNTEAFF. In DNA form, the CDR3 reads TGTGCCAGCAGCCCCGGGGACAGAGTAAACACTGAAGCTTTCTTT.

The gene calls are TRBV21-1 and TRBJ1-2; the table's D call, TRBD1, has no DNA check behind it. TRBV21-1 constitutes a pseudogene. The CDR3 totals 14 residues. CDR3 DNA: TGTGCCAGCAGCAAAGCGAACAGGGACTATGGCTACACCTTC. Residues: CASSKANRDYGYTF.

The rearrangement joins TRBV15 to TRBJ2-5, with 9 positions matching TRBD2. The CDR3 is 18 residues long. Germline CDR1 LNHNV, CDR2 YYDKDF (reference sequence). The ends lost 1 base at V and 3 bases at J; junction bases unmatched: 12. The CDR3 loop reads CATSRAPLGASGEETQYF. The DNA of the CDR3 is TGTGCCACCAGCAGAGCCCCCTTAGGGGCTAGCGGGGAAGAGACCCAGTACTTC.

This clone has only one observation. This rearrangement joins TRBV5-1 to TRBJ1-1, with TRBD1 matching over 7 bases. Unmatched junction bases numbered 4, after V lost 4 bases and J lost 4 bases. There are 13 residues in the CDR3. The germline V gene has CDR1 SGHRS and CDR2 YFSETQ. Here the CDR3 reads CASSAQGGTEAFF. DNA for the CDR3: TGCGCCAGCAGCGCCCAGGGGGGCACTGAAGCTTTCTTT. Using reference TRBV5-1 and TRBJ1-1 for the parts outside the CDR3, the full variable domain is KAGVTQTPRYLIKTRGQQVTLSCSPISGHRSVSWYQQTPGQGLQFLFEYFSETQRNKGNFPGRFSGRQFSNSRSEMNVSTLELGDSALYLCASSAQGGTEAFFGQGTRLTVV.

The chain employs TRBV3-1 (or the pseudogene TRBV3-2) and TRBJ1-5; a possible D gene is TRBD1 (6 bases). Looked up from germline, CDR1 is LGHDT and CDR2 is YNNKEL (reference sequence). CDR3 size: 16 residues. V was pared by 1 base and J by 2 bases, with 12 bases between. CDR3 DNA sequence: TGTGCCAGCAGCCAAGGGGGGGGGCCGGGCAATCAGCCCCAGCATTTT. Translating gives CASSQGGGPGNQPQHF.

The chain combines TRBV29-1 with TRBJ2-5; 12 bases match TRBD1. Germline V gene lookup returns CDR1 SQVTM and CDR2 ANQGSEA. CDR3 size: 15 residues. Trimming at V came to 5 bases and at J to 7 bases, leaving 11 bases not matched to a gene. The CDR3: CSVRWGTGGGGTQYF. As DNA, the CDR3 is TGCAGCGTTAGGTGGGGGACAGGGGGCGGCGGGACCCAGTACTTC.

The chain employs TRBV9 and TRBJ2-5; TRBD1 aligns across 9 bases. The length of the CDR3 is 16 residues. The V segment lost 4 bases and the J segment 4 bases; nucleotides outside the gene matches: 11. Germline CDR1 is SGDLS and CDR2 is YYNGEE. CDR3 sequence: CASSPRPTGGGETQYF. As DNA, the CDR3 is TGTGCCAGCAGCCCCCGTCCAACAGGGGGCGGAGAGACCCAGTACTTC.

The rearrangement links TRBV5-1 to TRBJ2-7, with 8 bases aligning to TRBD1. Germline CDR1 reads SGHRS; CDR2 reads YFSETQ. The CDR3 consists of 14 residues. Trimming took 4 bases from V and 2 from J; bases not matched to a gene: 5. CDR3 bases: TGCGCCAGCAGCAGGGGACAGGAGACCTACGAGCAGTACTTC. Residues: CASSRGQETYEQYF.

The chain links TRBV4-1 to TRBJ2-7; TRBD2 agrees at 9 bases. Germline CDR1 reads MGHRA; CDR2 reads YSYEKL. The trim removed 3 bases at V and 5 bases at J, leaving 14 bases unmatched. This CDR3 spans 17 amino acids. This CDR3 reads CASSHVLGREGPHEQYF. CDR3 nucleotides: TGCGCCAGCAGCCACGTACTCGGGCGGGAGGGCCCCCACGAGCAGTACTTC.

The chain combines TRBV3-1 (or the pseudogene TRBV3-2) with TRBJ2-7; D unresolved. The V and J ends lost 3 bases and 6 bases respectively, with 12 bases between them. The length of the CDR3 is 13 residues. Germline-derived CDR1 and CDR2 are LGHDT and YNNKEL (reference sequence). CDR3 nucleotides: TGTGCCAGCAGCCAGAGTCGGGTGTCCGAGCAGTACTTC. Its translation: CASSQSRVSEQYF.

The CDR3 reads CATREGLKTGRYGYTF. Written as DNA, the CDR3 is TGTGCCACCAGGGAGGGATTAAAGACAGGGCGTTATGGCTACACCTTC. The rearrangement uses TRBV7-2 and TRBJ1-2, with 7 nucleotides matching TRBD1. Germline trimming cut 10 bases from V and 5 bases from J; bases unmatched to any gene: 19. Germline-derived CDR1 and CDR2 are SGHTA and FQGNSA. This CDR3 region has 16 residues.

The CDR3 here is CATSRDNLSGGEQYF. The CDR3, as DNA: TGTGCCACCAGCAGAGATAATCTAAGCGGGGGCGAGCAGTACTTC. The chain recombines TRBV15 with TRBJ2-7; 8 nucleotides line up with TRBD2. This CDR3 has 15 amino acids. The ends lost 0 bases at V and 6 bases at J; junction bases unmatched: 7. Germline values: CDR1 LNHNV, CDR2 YYDKDF (reference sequence).

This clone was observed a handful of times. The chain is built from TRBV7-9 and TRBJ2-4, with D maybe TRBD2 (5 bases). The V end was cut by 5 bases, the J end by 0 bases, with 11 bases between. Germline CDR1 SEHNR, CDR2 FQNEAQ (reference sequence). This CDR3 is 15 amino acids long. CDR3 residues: CASSPGELAKNIQYF. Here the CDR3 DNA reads TGTGCCAGCAGCCCCGGGGAACTAGCCAAAAACATTCAGTACTTC.

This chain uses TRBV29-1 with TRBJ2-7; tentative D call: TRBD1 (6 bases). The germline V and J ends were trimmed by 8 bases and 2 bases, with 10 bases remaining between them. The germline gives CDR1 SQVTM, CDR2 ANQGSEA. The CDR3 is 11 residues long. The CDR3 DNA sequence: TGCAGCACAAGGACAGCCTACGAGCAGTACTTC. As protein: CSTRTAYEQYF.

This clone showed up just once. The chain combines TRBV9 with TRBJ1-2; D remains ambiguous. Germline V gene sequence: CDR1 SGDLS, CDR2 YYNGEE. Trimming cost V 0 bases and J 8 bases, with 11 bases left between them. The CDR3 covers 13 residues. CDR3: CASSVEAGGGYTF. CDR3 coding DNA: TGTGCCAGCAGCGTAGAGGCAGGAGGAGGCTACACCTTC.

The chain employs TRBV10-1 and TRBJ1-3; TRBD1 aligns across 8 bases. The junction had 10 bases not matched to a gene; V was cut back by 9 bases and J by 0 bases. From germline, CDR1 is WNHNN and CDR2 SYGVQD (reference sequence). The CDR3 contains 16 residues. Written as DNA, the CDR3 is TGCGCCAGTGTTCCCCCGACAGGGGACTCTGGAAACACCATATATTTT. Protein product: CASVPPTGDSGNTIYF.

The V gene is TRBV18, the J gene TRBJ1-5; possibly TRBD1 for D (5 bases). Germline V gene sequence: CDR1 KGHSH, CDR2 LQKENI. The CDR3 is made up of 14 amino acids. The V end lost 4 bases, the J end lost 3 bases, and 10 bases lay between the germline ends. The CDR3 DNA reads TGTGCCAGCTCACTCGACAGCCACAATCAGCCCCAGCATTTT. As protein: CASSLDSHNQPQHF.